Shown below are 6 T cell receptor beta chains from a single sample sequenced in a study of CD4 T cells in relation to SARS-CoV-2 and coronaviruses listed by TCRdb under 2021. Library method: the immunoSEQ multiplex PCR assay. TCRdb holds this immuneACCESS table with in-frame rearrangements only. Some clones are missing; in checked studies, unresolved V genes explain under half, and the rest has no known cause. The sample yields about 19,000 clones; roughly 77% were counted once. The ten largest account for around 16% of the sample. Their antigens are not known. CD4+ T cells from unexposed donors were collected before the COVID-19 pandemic (2011-2018). The EasySep CD4+ T cell isolation kit was used to isolate CD4+ T cells once the cultures had run for ten to eleven days. Sequenced: CD4+ T cells from PBMCs, cultured in vitro. Every receptor here comes from a human donor in good health.

V usage is TRBV11-2 and J usage is TRBJ2-1; either TRBD1 or TRBD2 may supply D (7 bases each). V gave up 5 bases and J gave up 6 bases, with 17 bases separating them. The CDR3 totals 15 residues. Germline lookup yields CDR1 SGHAT and CDR2 FQNNGV. The CDR3 nucleotides read TGTGCCAGCAGCCCAATCAGGGGGGGTGGCAATGAGCAGTTCTTC. It yields the protein CASSPIRGGGNEQFF.

The V gene is TRBV28, the J gene TRBJ2-1, with D maybe TRBD2 (8 bases). Germline CDR1 reads MDHEN; CDR2 reads SYDVKM. With 6 bases removed from V and 2 bases from J, the gap between germline ends came to 17 bases. There are 16 residues in the CDR3. The CDR3, as DNA: TGTGCCAGCAGACTTGGGACTAGGGGGCCCTACAATGAGCAGTTCTTC. The encoded protein is CASRLGTRGPYNEQFF. The full variable domain, its missing parts supplied by reference TRBV28 and TRBJ2-1, is DVKVTQSSRYLVKRTGEKVFLECVQDMDHENMFWYRQDPGLGLRLIYFSYDVKMKEKGDIPEGYSVSREKKERFSLILESASTNQTSMYLCASRLGTRGPYNEQFFGPGTRLTVL.

J is TRBJ1-5 and V is TRBV4-2; D call uncertain. CDR3 length: 16 residues. The germline V and J ends were trimmed by 0 bases and 7 bases, with 16 bases remaining between them. Per germline, CDR1 LGHNA and CDR2 YNFKEQ. The CDR3 DNA is TGTGCCAGCAGCCAAGACCACGCAGGATTCATCCAGCCCCAGCATTTT. This encodes CASSQDHAGFIQPQHF.

The V call is TRBV5-5, the J call TRBJ2-1, with TRBD2 matching over 8 bases. Per the germline V gene, CDR1 is SGHKS and CDR2 is YYEKEE (reference sequence). The CDR3 runs 15 residues. The junction had 2 bases not matched to a gene; V was cut back by 1 base and J by 2 bases. Here the CDR3 DNA reads TGTGCCAGCAGCTTGACTAGCGGAGCCTACAATGAGCAGTTCTTC. It is translated as CASSLTSGAYNEQFF.

This rearrangement joins TRBV10-1 to TRBJ2-5; D is unresolved. The germline V gene has CDR1 WNHNN and CDR2 SYGVQD (reference sequence). The CDR3 loop spans 13 amino acids. V was shortened by 1 base and J by 2 bases, with 5 bases between the two germline ends. The chain's CDR3 is CASSEFEQETQYF. CDR3 nucleotides: TGCGCCAGCAGTGAGTTTGAACAAGAGACCCAGTACTTC.

This clone was found a few times. The chain's CDR3 is CASSVMPGIQPQHF. As DNA, the CDR3 is TGTGCCAGCAGCGTAATGCCAGGGATTCAGCCCCAGCATTTT. The V gene is TRBV9, the J gene TRBJ1-5, with D maybe TRBD1 (5 bases). V dropped 1 base and J dropped 6 bases, with 11 bases sitting between them. CDR1 and CDR2 from the germline V gene are SGDLS and YYNGEE. The CDR3 has 14 residues.